The clone carrying this TCR beta chain was seen a handful of times. Its antigen is currently unknown. This specimen comes from a study of CD8 T cells in ankylosing spondylitis. Overall study findings and caveats: Reports say disease-linked clones showed up significantly more in matched ankylosing spondylitis synovial fluid. Those disease-linked clones were CD8+; they were also relatively rare in peripheral blood. The study identified a TCR beta motif of fewer than 10 highly homologous variants that appeared characteristic of ankylosing spondylitis blood. Earlier studies detected some motif variants in reactive arthritis synovial fluid and blood.

Trimming took off 2 bases at V and 5 bases at J, with 6 bases between the two ends. CDR3 length: 11 residues. Germline V CDR1 and CDR2: DFQATT, SNEGSKA (reference sequence). Using quantitative 5'-RACE with molecular barcodes, the authors made TCR beta libraries. TCRdb passed the 5' RACE reads through MiXCR, listing each CDR3 protein once. Of about 800,000 distinct CDR3 sequences in the sample, about 12% were seen once. The sequence derives from a male donor with ankylosing spondylitis. The V gene is TRBV20-1, the J gene TRBJ2-5; D remains ambiguous. What was sequenced was blood, either unsorted or a sorted T cell fraction (not recorded which). The CDR3 coding sequence is TGCAGTGCTAGACAGTGGGAGACCCAGTACTTC. Its translation is CSARQWETQYF.